The subject of this entry is one TCR beta chain. Antigen specificity is unknown. Researchers ran the PCR with 60 Vbeta and 13 Jbeta primers. Sequencing was performed with immunoSEQ multiplex PCR; in TCRdb, only in-frame clones are kept and a portion is missing. Here the sample spans approximately 170,000 clones, about 85% being singletons. The CDR3 runs to 14 residues. Germline CDR1 reads SGHRS; CDR2 reads YFSETQ. J lost 4 bases, V lost 0 bases, and 2 bases had no gene match. The record originates from a study of cytomegalovirus exposure and HLA in healthy donors. General study results and limits: Analyses of presence and absence presupposed an approximately uniform sequencing depth across donors. A later analysis associated 15,000 or so TCR beta sequences with HLA alleles at a 0.05 false discovery rate.

The sequenced sample consisted of PBMCs. The sequence was obtained from a middle-aged man in good health and CMV-seropositive. The chain carries TRBV5-1 and TRBJ2-7, with 9 bases aligning to TRBD2. CDR3 bases: TGCGCCAGCAGCTTGGTAGCGGGGGATTACGAGCAGTACTTC. It codes for CASSLVAGDYEQYF.